A selection of T cell receptor beta chains follows, all from one sample in a study of T cell repertoires in cytomegalovirus infection. From the reads, TCRdb called clonotypes with MiXCR, one entry per CDR3 protein. This sample has 560,000 or so distinct CDR3 sequences, with 16% found just once. Source material: CD8+ T cells from PBMCs. These receptors came from a human donor in good health (CMV status not recorded). Some clones in this sample may be carry-over from other donors' samples. The CDR3 runs from the conserved cysteine through the conserved F or W. The D gene is left open where the match is weak. The size field is filled for only some rows; it gives once, few, many or a size class.

clone size: many
J gene: TRBJ1-2
D gene: NA
V gene: TRBV7-8
CDR3 DNA: TGTGCCAGCAGCTCCAATCGGGGCAGAGATAACTATGGCTACACCTTC
CDR3 protein: CASSSNRGRDNYGYTF

clone size: many
J gene: TRBJ2-7
D gene: TRBD1
V gene: TRBV4-1
CDR3 DNA: TGCGCCAGCAGCCAAGAATCGGGGACAGCATACGAGCAGTACTTC
CDR3 protein: CASSQESGTAYEQYF

clone size: NA
J gene: TRBJ2-5
D gene: NA
V gene: TRBV11-2
CDR3 DNA: TGTGCCAGCAGCTCTGCCGGGGTGACCCAGTACTTC
CDR3 protein: CASSSAGVTQYF

clone size: many
J gene: TRBJ2-1
D gene: NA
V gene: TRBV7-9
CDR3 DNA: TGTGCCAGCAGCCCAGTCCGAGGGGGTTCCTACAATGAGCAGTTCTTC
CDR3 protein: CASSPVRGGSYNEQFF

clone size: few
J gene: TRBJ2-1
D gene: TRBD1
V gene: TRBV20-1
CDR3 DNA: TGCAGTGCTAGATCTACGGACAGGCGCAATGAGCAGTTCTTC
CDR3 protein: CSARSTDRRNEQFF

clone size: NA
J gene: TRBJ2-7
D gene: TRBD2
V gene: TRBV20-1
CDR3 DNA: TGCAGTGCTAGAGGACAGACTAGCGGGGCCTACGAGCAGTACTTC
CDR3 protein: CSARGQTSGAYEQYF

clone size: many
J gene: TRBJ1-2
D gene: NA
V gene: TRBV7-9
CDR3 DNA: TGTGCCAGCAGCTTAGGGGAGCGGGGCTACACCTTC
CDR3 protein: CASSLGERGYTF

clone size: few
J gene: TRBJ2-7
D gene: NA
V gene: TRBV7-9
CDR3 DNA: TGTGCCAGCAGACGTACGGGACTTTCCTACGAGCAGTACTTC
CDR3 protein: CASRRTGLSYEQYF

clone size: NA
J gene: TRBJ1-2
D gene: NA
V gene: TRBV7-9
CDR3 DNA: TGTGCCAGCTGGGCACGCCCGAGAGTTAACTATGGCTACACCTTC
CDR3 protein: CASWARPRVNYGYTF

clone size: few
J gene: TRBJ2-4
D gene: NA
V gene: TRBV15
CDR3 DNA: TGTGCCACCAGCAGAGATCAGAACCGCAGAGCCAAAAACATTCAGTACTTC
CDR3 protein: CATSRDQNRRAKNIQYF

clone size: many
J gene: TRBJ1-6
D gene: TRBD1
V gene: TRBV27
CDR3 DNA: TGTGCCAGCAGTTCCAAGGACAGGGTTTCACCCCTCCACTTT
CDR3 protein: CASSSKDRVSPLHF

clone size: NA
J gene: TRBJ2-7
D gene: NA
V gene: TRBV5-1
CDR3 DNA: TGCGCCTCGAAGAGTAGCGTCGAGCAGTACTTC
CDR3 protein: CASKSSVEQYF

clone size: few
J gene: TRBJ1-1
D gene: NA
V gene: TRBV5-6
CDR3 DNA: TGTGCCAGCAGCAGCCCGCAGGGGATCGGGGTGGGCACTGAAGCTTTCTTT
CDR3 protein: CASSSPQGIGVGTEAFF

clone size: NA
J gene: TRBJ1-5
D gene: NA
V gene: TRBV27
CDR3 DNA: TGTGCCAGCAGTCCGCGACCGTACCTATATAGCAATCAGCCCCAGCATTTT
CDR3 protein: CASSPRPYLYSNQPQHF

clone size: few
J gene: TRBJ1-2
D gene: NA
V gene: TRBV4-2
CDR3 DNA: TGTGCCAGCAGCCAGCCCCTCCAATGGGAGGGGTACTATGGCTACACCTTC
CDR3 protein: CASSQPLQWEGYYGYTF

clone size: NA
J gene: TRBJ1-3
D gene: NA
V gene: TRBV4-2
CDR3 DNA: TGTGCCAGCAGCCAAGATCGGCCAGGATCTGGAAACACCACATATTTT
CDR3 protein: CASSQDRPGSGNTTYF

clone size: NA
J gene: TRBJ1-2
D gene: TRBD1
V gene: TRBV6-1
CDR3 DNA: TGTGCCAGCAGTGTACAGGGGGTAAGGGGCTACACCTTC
CDR3 protein: CASSVQGVRGYTF

clone size: NA
J gene: TRBJ2-1
D gene: NA
V gene: TRBV28
CDR3 DNA: TGTACCACCCGAGGGGGAGGTCCTCGCAATGAGCAGTTCTTC
CDR3 protein: CTTRGGGPRNEQFF

clone size: NA
J gene: TRBJ2-1
D gene: TRBD2
V gene: TRBV7-8
CDR3 DNA: TGTGCCAGCAGCCTAACTAGCGGGGGGACCTACAATGAGCAGTTCTTC
CDR3 protein: CASSLTSGGTYNEQFF

clone size: many
J gene: TRBJ1-1
D gene: NA
V gene: TRBV7-9
CDR3 DNA: TGTGCCAGCAGCTCACCGGGGAGGGCTGAAGCTTTCTTT
CDR3 protein: CASSSPGRAEAFF

clone size: many
J gene: TRBJ2-2
D gene: TRBD2
V gene: TRBV12-3/TRBV12-4
CDR3 DNA: TGTGCCAGCAGTTTATCTAGCGGGAGCGGGATTTTT
CDR3 protein: CASSLSSGSGIF

clone size: NA
J gene: TRBJ1-3
D gene: TRBD1
V gene: TRBV4-1
CDR3 DNA: TGCGCCAGCAGCATCGAGACAGGGGGCCACACCATATATTTT
CDR3 protein: CASSIETGGHTIYF

clone size: many
J gene: TRBJ2-5
D gene: NA
V gene: TRBV7-6
CDR3 DNA: TGTGCCAGCAGCTTAGTCGGGGGACAAGAGACCCAGTACTTC
CDR3 protein: CASSLVGGQETQYF

clone size: NA
J gene: TRBJ2-7
D gene: TRBD2
V gene: TRBV4-1
CDR3 DNA: TGCGCCAGCAGCCAAGATACCGGGGGGACCCTGGGGGGCTACGAGCAGTACTTC
CDR3 protein: CASSQDTGGTLGGYEQYF

clone size: many
J gene: TRBJ2-1
D gene: NA
V gene: TRBV7-9
CDR3 DNA: TGTGCCAGCAGCCCGAGGGACAGAGCCTCGGGGAGGGGTCCCTACAATGAGCAGTTCTTC
CDR3 protein: CASSPRDRASGRGPYNEQFF